A single sample gave rise to the 30 T cell receptor beta chains below, sequenced in a study of Ad26.COV2.S vaccination and SARS-CoV-2 variants. Measured with immunoSEQ multiplex PCR; TCRdb has only the in-frame clones, and not every one. Seen here are roughly 380,000 clones, 90% to 95% observed once, and the top ten hold 3.5% to 4.5%. The material was peripheral blood, obtained after recovery from COVID-19. These receptor sequences come from a human donor who had recovered from COVID-19.

V and J are TRBV6-8 and TRBJ2-5; possible D gene TRBD2, 6 bases. There are 14 residues in the CDR3. Germline V gene sequence: CDR1 MNHGY, CDR2 SAAAGT. V lost 4 bases and J 2 bases, leaving 11 bases between the germline ends. DNA of the CDR3: TGTGCCAGCAGTTCCTGGGACTTGCAAGAGACCCAGTACTTC. It codes for CASSSWDLQETQYF.

About this clone itself: Other DNA sequences within the sample encode an identical CDR3. The chain combines TRBV5-6 with TRBJ1-1; D not resolved. Germline values: CDR1 SGHDT, CDR2 YYEEEE. CDR3 length equals 13 residues. V shed 3 bases and J shed 0 bases, with 6 bases lying between them. The CDR3 region has the DNA TGTGCCAGCAGCTCTCTAATGAACACTGAAGCTTTCTTT. Protein product: CASSSLMNTEAFF. The whole variable domain, filled in from reference TRBV5-6 and TRBJ1-1, reads DAGVTQSPTHLIKTRGQQVTLRCSPKSGHDTVSWYQQALGQGPQFIFQYYEEEERQRGNFPDRFSGHQFPNYSSELNVNALLLGDSALYLCASSSLMNTEAFFGQGTRLTVV.

This rearrangement joins TRBV29-1 to TRBJ1-2; D is undetermined. The CDR3 sequence is 11 residues long. The germline V gene encodes CDR1 SQVTM and CDR2 ANQGSEA. Between the trimmed V and J ends, which lost 3 bases and 5 bases, there was a span of 7 bases. The CDR3 reads CSVDWSYGYTF. The CDR3 region has the DNA TGCAGCGTTGATTGGAGTTATGGCTACACCTTC.

The genes are TRBV25-1 and TRBJ2-1; TRBD2 is a possible D gene (5 bases). Germline CDR1 and CDR2: MGHDK and SYGVNS. The CDR3 runs 14 residues. Trimming took off 4 bases at V and 10 bases at J, with 17 bases between the two ends. CDR3 in amino acids: CASSVRTAGKEQFF. For the CDR3, the DNA is TGTGCCAGCAGTGTCCGAACGGCGGGCAAAGAGCAGTTCTTC.

This clone was observed once. The rearrangement links TRBV6-5 to TRBJ1-6, with no clear D. Trimming left V 6 bases short and J 9 bases short, with 9 bases between. This CDR3 region has 12 residues. CDR1 and CDR2 (germline): MNHEY, SVGAGI. CDR3 nucleotide sequence: TGTGCCAGCAGAATCCCTCTTTCACCCCTCCACTTT. This codes for CASRIPLSPLHF.

The CDR3 region has the DNA TGTGCCAGCAGCTTAGAACGGGGGAATCGAAATGAAAAACTGTTTTTT. Residues: CASSLERGNRNEKLFF. The chain has TRBV7-2 and TRBJ1-4; TRBD1 is a possible D gene (5 bases). Between the trimmed V and J ends, which lost 1 base and 5 bases, there was a span of 14 bases. This CDR3 is 16 amino acids long. Germline V lookup: CDR1 SGHTA, CDR2 FQGNSA.

The chain joins TRBV25-1 to TRBJ1-1; no reliable D call. Trimming cost V 2 bases and J 7 bases, with 11 bases left between them. There are 13 residues in the CDR3. The germline V gene encodes CDR1 MGHDK and CDR2 SYGVNS. The CDR3 DNA reads as TGTGCCAGCAGTGAACGTAGTACGGATGAAGCTTTCTTT. It translates to CASSERSTDEAFF.

The chain joins TRBV10-2 to TRBJ2-5; D not resolved. The CDR3 contains 13 residues. Trimming took 1 base from V and 2 from J, leaving 5 bases between them. Germline V gives CDR1 WSHSY, CDR2 SAAADI. CDR3 in amino acids: CASSEWGQETQYF. The CDR3 bases are TGCGCCAGCAGTGAGTGGGGACAAGAGACCCAGTACTTC.

The V gene is TRBV7-9, the J gene TRBJ1-4; D possibly corresponds to TRBD1 (6 bases). The CDR3 totals 15 residues. CDR1 is SEHNR, CDR2 FQNEAQ, per germline (reference sequence). Trimming left V 1 base short and J 7 bases short, with 13 bases between. The CDR3 coding sequence is TGTGCCAGCAGCTTAGAACAGGGTGGTAGTGAAAAACTGTTTTTT. It translates to CASSLEQGGSEKLFF.

V and J are TRBV6-5 and TRBJ2-1; D possibly corresponds to TRBD2 (5 bases). The CDR3 has 13 amino acids. Trimming took 6 bases from V and 3 from J, leaving 9 bases between them. Germline V gives CDR1 MNHEY, CDR2 SVGAGI. The DNA of the CDR3 is TGTGCCAGCAGGATTGAGGGCTACAATGAGCAGTTCTTC. It translates to CASRIEGYNEQFF.

J is TRBJ1-2 and V is TRBV3-1 (or the pseudogene TRBV3-2), with a possible D match to TRBD1 (5 bases). Germline CDR1 reads LGHDT; CDR2 reads YNNKEL (reference sequence). The CDR3 has 14 residues. The germline V and J ends were trimmed by 1 base and 4 bases, with 10 bases remaining between them. The CDR3 region has the DNA TGTGCCAGCAGCCAAGTTAGGGGATTCTATGGCTACACCTTC. Amino acids: CASSQVRGFYGYTF.

This clone came up once. This chain connects TRBV6-5 to TRBJ1-2; the match to TRBD1 covers 9 bases. Trimming took 6 bases from V and 6 from J; bases not matched to a gene: 11. The CDR3 covers 15 residues. CDR1 and CDR2 (germline): MNHEY, SVGAGI. The CDR3 nucleotides read TGTGCCAGCAGGTTCCGAGGGGGACAGGGTAATGGCTACACCTTC. Protein: CASRFRGGQGNGYTF.

This sequence joins TRBV6-5 and TRBJ1-2; D not resolved. V lost 6 bases to trimming and J lost 6 bases, with 14 bases between them. The CDR3 spans 13 residues. In germline, CDR1 is MNHEY, CDR2 SVGAGI. CDR3 protein: CASSRHAGDGYTF. CDR3 coding DNA: TGTGCCAGCAGCCGACACGCGGGCGATGGCTACACCTTC.

The chain uses TRBV3-1 (or the pseudogene TRBV3-2) and TRBJ2-2, with D possibly being TRBD2 (6 bases). This CDR3 is 13 amino acids long. Trimming stripped 0 bases from V and 7 bases from J, with 6 bases between. The germline gives CDR1 LGHDT, CDR2 YNNKEL (reference sequence). The CDR3 sequence: CASSQDGSGELFF. The CDR3 bases are TGTGCCAGCAGCCAAGACGGGAGCGGGGAGCTGTTTTTT.

The genes are TRBV7-6 and TRBJ2-3, with 9 bases lining up with TRBD1. The germline V gene has CDR1 SGHVS and CDR2 FNYEAQ. V was pared by 4 bases and J by 0 bases, with 11 bases of the junction left unmatched. The CDR3 length is 18 residues. CDR3 DNA: TGTGCCAGCAGCTCCCGTCCCGGGACAGGGCCTAGCACAGATACGCAGTATTTT. Its translation: CASSSRPGTGPSTDTQYF. The full variable domain, rest sourced from reference TRBV7-6 and TRBJ2-3, is GAGVSQSPRYKVTKRGQDVALRCDPISGHVSLYWYRQALGQGPEFLTYFNYEAQQDKSGLPNDRFSAERPEGSISTLTIQRTEQRDSAMYRCASSSRPGTGPSTDTQYFGPGTRLTVL.

This chain connects TRBV2 to TRBJ2-3, with D perhaps matching TRBD1 (5 bases). The V and J ends lost 6 bases and 2 bases respectively, with 12 bases between them. Germline assignment: CDR1 SNHLY and CDR2 FYNNEI. This CDR3 comprises 14 residues. The CDR3 nucleotides are TGTGCCAGCAGGGTGACAGCTTTCACAGATACGCAGTATTTT. Protein sequence: CASRVTAFTDTQYF.

The chain uses TRBV6-5 and TRBJ1-6; D may be TRBD1 (6 bases). V was shortened by 2 bases and J by 9 bases, with 14 bases between the two germline ends. The CDR3 runs to 15 residues. Germline values: CDR1 MNHEY, CDR2 SVGAGI. This CDR3 is CASSYGGRPISPLHF. The CDR3, as DNA: TGTGCCAGCAGTTACGGGGGCAGGCCGATTTCACCCCTCCACTTT.

The V and J genes are TRBV2 and TRBJ1-1; D remains unclear. The CDR3 covers 13 residues. Germline-derived CDR1 and CDR2 are SNHLY and FYNNEI. V was cut by 3 bases and J by 3 bases, with 8 bases left in between. The CDR3 nucleotides read TGTGCCAGCAGTGACGGAGGGTACACTGAAGCTTTCTTT. This gives the protein CASSDGGYTEAFF.

This chain joins TRBV6-5 and TRBJ1-1, with D unresolved. Germline V CDR1 and CDR2: MNHEY, SVGAGI. CDR3 length equals 15 residues. The V gene lost 7 bases and the J gene lost 1 base, with 16 bases spanning the gap. The CDR3 bases are TGTGCCAGCACAGTGAAAATAGGCGGGAACACTGAAGCTTTCTTT. This gives the protein CASTVKIGGNTEAFF.

The V and J genes are TRBV2 and TRBJ2-1; TRBD1 matches 7 bases. The CDR3 has 14 residues. Germline assignment: CDR1 SNHLY and CDR2 FYNNEI. Germline trimming cut 6 bases from V and 6 bases from J; bases unmatched to any gene: 8. CDR3 coding DNA: TGTGCCAGCAGAACGACAGGGATTGGCAATGAGCAGTTCTTC. Translated, it gives CASRTTGIGNEQFF.

The chain recombines TRBV3-1 (or the pseudogene TRBV3-2) with TRBJ1-5; tentatively, D is TRBD1 (5 bases). The CDR3 runs 16 residues. Looked up from germline, CDR1 is LGHDT and CDR2 is YNNKEL (reference sequence). The germline V and J ends were trimmed by 2 bases and 2 bases, with 13 bases remaining between them. The CDR3 protein is CASSQKGGVGNQPQHF. The CDR3 DNA follows: TGTGCCAGCAGCCAAAAAGGAGGGGTGGGCAATCAGCCCCAGCATTTT.

This chain connects TRBV7-9 to TRBJ1-1; tentative D call: TRBD1 (6 bases). The CDR3 covers 13 residues. Germline CDR1 reads SEHNR; CDR2 reads FQNEAQ (reference sequence). Trimming stripped 3 bases from V and 4 bases from J, with 9 bases between. CDR3 in DNA: TGTGCCAGCAGCTTCACAGGGCCCACTGAAGCTTTCTTT. Its translation is CASSFTGPTEAFF.

The rearrangement joins TRBV7-9 to TRBJ2-5, with TRBD2 matching 11 bases. This CDR3 contains 15 residues. With V trimmed by 5 bases and J by 1 base, 3 bases remained unmatched. CDR1 is SEHNR and CDR2 is FQNEAQ in the germline V gene (reference sequence). CDR3 residues: CASSLTSGGQETQYF. The CDR3 region has the DNA TGTGCCAGCAGCCTCACTAGCGGGGGCCAAGAGACCCAGTACTTC.

The gene calls are TRBV2 and TRBJ1-1; D is uncertain. Trimming took 6 bases from V and 5 from J, leaving 7 bases between them. Germline loops: CDR1 SNHLY, CDR2 FYNNEI. This CDR3 is built from 11 residues. The CDR3 DNA reads as TGTGCCAGCAGGGGTCGGACTGAAGCTTTCTTT. This codes for CASRGRTEAFF.

This chain links TRBV5-4 with TRBJ1-2; no clear D. V lost 6 bases and J lost 0, with 12 bases in between. Germline V lookup: CDR1 SGHNT, CDR2 YYREEE (reference sequence). The CDR3 length is 14 residues. The CDR3 region has the DNA TGTGCCAGCACAACCGAAGTAGCTAACTATGGCTACACCTTC. It codes for CASTTEVANYGYTF.

The chain carries TRBV19 and TRBJ1-2, with a tentative D call TRBD1 (5 bases). V was pared by 3 bases and J by 8 bases, with 13 bases between. Per germline, CDR1 LNHDA and CDR2 SQIVND (reference sequence). The CDR3 runs to 13 residues. CDR3 sequence (DNA): TGTGCCAGTAGTATTCGGCAGGGTAACGGCTACACCTTC. Its translation: CASSIRQGNGYTF.

This chain uses TRBV5-1 with TRBJ1-1, with D uncertain. Trimming removed 3 bases at V and 8 bases at J, with 17 bases between. The CDR3 is made up of 14 amino acids. CDR1 and CDR2 from the germline V gene are SGHRS and YFSETQ. The CDR3 DNA is TGCGCCAGCAGCTCGCGGGCCTCGCTGCAAGAAGCTTTCTTT. This sequence encodes CASSSRASLQEAFF.

The V gene is TRBV6-5, the J gene TRBJ2-1, with TRBD2 as a possible D gene (6 bases). V lost 0 bases and J 7 bases, leaving 10 bases between the germline ends. Germline-derived CDR1 and CDR2 are MNHEY and SVGAGI. The CDR3 has 14 amino acids. CDR3 nucleotide sequence: TGTGCCAGCAGTTACTCGAGAGGGAGGAATGAGCAGTTCTTC. This encodes CASSYSRGRNEQFF.

About this clone itself: The identical CDR3 is also encoded by other nucleotide sequences in the sample. V usage is TRBV6-5 and J usage is TRBJ2-7, with D hard to call. Trimming pared 6 bases from V and 4 bases from J, leaving 10 bases between. This CDR3 is 12 amino acids long. Germline CDR1 MNHEY, CDR2 SVGAGI. CDR3 residues: CASRGGSYEQYF. The CDR3 DNA is TGTGCCAGCAGGGGTGGTAGTTACGAGCAGTACTTC.

This clone was detected only a few times. The rearrangement links TRBV6-1 to TRBJ2-5; 10 bases match TRBD2. Trimming cost V 3 bases and J 5 bases; bases outside gene matches: 9. CDR3 length equals 16 residues. Germline loops: CDR1 MNHNS, CDR2 SASEGT. CDR3 bases: TGTGCCAGCAGTGACGCTACTAGCGGGGTTACTGAGACCCAGTACTTC. Its translation is CASSDATSGVTETQYF.